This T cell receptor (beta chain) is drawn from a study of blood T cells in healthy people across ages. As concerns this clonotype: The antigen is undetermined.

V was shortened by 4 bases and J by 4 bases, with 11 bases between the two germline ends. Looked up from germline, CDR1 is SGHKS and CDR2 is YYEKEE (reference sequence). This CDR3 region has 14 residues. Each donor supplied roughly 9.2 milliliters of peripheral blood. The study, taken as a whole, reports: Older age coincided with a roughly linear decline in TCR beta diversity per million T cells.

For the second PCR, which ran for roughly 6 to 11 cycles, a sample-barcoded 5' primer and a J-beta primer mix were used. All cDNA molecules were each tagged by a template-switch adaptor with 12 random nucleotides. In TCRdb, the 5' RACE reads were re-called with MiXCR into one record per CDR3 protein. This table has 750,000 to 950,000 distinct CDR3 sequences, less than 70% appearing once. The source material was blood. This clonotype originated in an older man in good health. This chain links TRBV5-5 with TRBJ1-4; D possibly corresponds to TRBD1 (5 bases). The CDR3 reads CASSRTDINEKLFF. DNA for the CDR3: TGTGCCAGCAGCCGGACGGACATTAATGAAAAACTGTTTTTT.